This T cell receptor beta chain was recovered during a study of T cells expressing NK-cell markers. The CDR3 contains 14 residues. In germline, CDR1 is SEHNR, CDR2 FQNEAQ (reference sequence). TCRdb re-called the 5' RACE reads and gives one entry per CDR3 protein, without DNA. This sample contains a few hundred thousand distinct CDR3 sequences. This receptor was obtained from a man aged 18-70 years in good health. Sequencing used blood T cells: a sorted CD56 or NKG2C T cell subset, CD4+ or CD8+ T cells, or bulk PBMC T cells (not recorded which). The chain recombines TRBV7-9 with TRBJ2-1; the D gene TCRdb calls, TRBD1, cannot be checked with no DNA. CDR3 loop: CASSLGDRGGEQFF.